This entry describes one T cell receptor (beta chain). As yet, its antigen is unknown. This sample was included in a study of a mutant IDH1 vaccine in newly diagnosed glioma. About the research overall: Treated patients comprised roughly 60% males and around 38% females, mean age roughly 40 years. General observations from the study: Whatever changes occurred in top peripheral T cell clonotypes seemed unrelated to pseudoprogression.

The repertoire was sequenced with immunoSEQ multiplex PCR; TCRdb's copy has only in-frame clones and lacks some. The sample shows approximately 70,000 clones, around 86% of them seen only once. Time point in this sample: baseline, week 1 (first vaccination visit). Treatment indicated: pre-vaccination baseline after standard-of-care therapy. V lost 6 bases and J 4 bases, leaving 15 bases between the germline ends. This CDR3 spans 14 amino acids. From germline, CDR1 is MNHNY and CDR2 SVGAGI (reference sequence). The TCR was taken from a man aged 30 to 45 with glioma. The sample was PBMCs, taken from a glioma patient treated with radiotherapy, temozolomide or both. This chain joins TRBV6-6 and TRBJ1-2; D perhaps matches TRBD1 (6 bases). In nucleotides, the CDR3 is TGTGCCAGCAGGGACGCAGGGGCAAGCTATGGCTACACCTTC. Its translation: CASRDAGASYGYTF.